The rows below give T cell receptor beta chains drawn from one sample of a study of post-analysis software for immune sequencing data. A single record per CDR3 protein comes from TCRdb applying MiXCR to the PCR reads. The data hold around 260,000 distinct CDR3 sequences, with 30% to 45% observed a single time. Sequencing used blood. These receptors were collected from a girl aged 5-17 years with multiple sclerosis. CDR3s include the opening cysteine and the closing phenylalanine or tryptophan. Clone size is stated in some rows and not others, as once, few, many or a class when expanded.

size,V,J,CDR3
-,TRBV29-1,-,CSVEGLATSEQYF
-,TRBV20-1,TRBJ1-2,CSPPWQPSISYTF
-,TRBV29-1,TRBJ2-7,CSVENRASYEQYF
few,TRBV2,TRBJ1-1,CASGPLNTEAFF
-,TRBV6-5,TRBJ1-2,CASSYRPGPINYGYTF
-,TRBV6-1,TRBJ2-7,CASSEQGFSSYEQYF
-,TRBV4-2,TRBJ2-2,CASSQEEGGTGELFF
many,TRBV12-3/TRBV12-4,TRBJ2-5,CASSFRSLLQETQYF
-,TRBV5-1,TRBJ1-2,CASSLRPGRAPAIGYGYTF
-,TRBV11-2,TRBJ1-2,CASSLVGALQDGYTF
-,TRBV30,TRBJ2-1,CAWRTISNEQFF
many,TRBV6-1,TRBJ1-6,CAVRGGVVNSPLHF
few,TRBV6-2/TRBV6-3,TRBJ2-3,CASLLPGADDTQYF
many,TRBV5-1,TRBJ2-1,CASSLGLAGGSHNEQFF
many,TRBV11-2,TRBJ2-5,CASSLALRSQETQYF
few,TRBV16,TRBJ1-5,CASSHSGNQPQHF
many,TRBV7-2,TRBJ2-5,CASSLESGGVQETQYF
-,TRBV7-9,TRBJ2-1,CASSSTSGRVNEQFF
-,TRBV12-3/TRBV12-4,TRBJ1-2,CASRETTTGFHGYTF
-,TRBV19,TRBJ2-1,CASRRRESPPGQFF
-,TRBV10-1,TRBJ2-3,CASSESPPSQQGDTQYF
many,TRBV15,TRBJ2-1,CATSREPPGQVYNEQFF
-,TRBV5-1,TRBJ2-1,CASSLQGGQSYNEQFF
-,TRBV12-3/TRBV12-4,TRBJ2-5,CASSRWPTQYF
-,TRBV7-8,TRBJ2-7,CASSSEPGRATYEQYF
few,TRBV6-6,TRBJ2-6,CASSYSVSGANVLTF
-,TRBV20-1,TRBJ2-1,CSARDVIASYNEQFF
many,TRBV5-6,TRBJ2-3,CASSPIVGSTDTQYF